This T cell receptor beta chain was sequenced in a study of response to subunit inactivated influenza vaccine. General study results and limits: Authors suggested each seasonal influenza vaccination recruits few new T cells.

TCRdb re-called the RT-PCR reads with MiXCR, one entry per CDR3 protein. The profile covers roughly 760,000 distinct CDR3 sequences, with around 20% appearing a single time and 10% taken by the ten largest. This clonotype was observed a handful of times. Antigen unknown. Trimming left V 6 bases short and J 0 bases short, with 16 bases between. The CDR3 runs to 15 residues. Germline values: CDR1 SQVTM, CDR2 ANQGSEA. V gene TRBV29-1 combines with J gene TRBJ2-3; TRBD1 or TRBD2 may be the D gene (5 bases each). The sequencing here drew on PBMCs from blood, taken more than 4 days after vaccination. The TCR originated in a middle-aged man who received an inactivated influenza vaccine. CDR3: CSVNRWDASTDTQYF. CDR3 coding DNA: TGCAGCGTCAACAGATGGGACGCTAGCACAGATACGCAGTATTTT.